These T cell receptor beta chains were read from a single sample in a study of blood T cell repertoires in COVID-19. The assay was immunoSEQ multiplex PCR, and TCRdb's table has in-frame clones only and misses some. Among around 200,000 clones listed, 86% were seen once. Input material: PBMCs or T cells enriched from blood (not recorded which). These receptors came from a woman aged 25 to 45 who had been exposed to COVID-19. CDR3s include the opening cysteine and the closing phenylalanine or tryptophan. The D gene is left open where the match is weak. Not every row has a clone size; where given, it reads once, few, many or a size class.

TRBJ2-5 | TRBV5-1 | few | . | CASSLAGETQYF | TGCGCCAGCAGCTTGGCAGGGGAGACCCAGTACTTC
TRBJ1-5 | TRBV3-1/TRBV3-2 | . | . | CASSPRGLNQPQHF | TGTGCCAGCAGCCCCAGGGGTCTCAATCAGCCCCAGCATTTT
TRBJ2-1 | TRBV5-1 | . | TRBD2 | CASSLWSTGGYNEQFF | TGCGCCAGCAGCTTGTGGTCGACGGGGGGCTACAATGAGCAGTTCTTC
TRBJ1-2 | TRBV7-6 | . | TRBD1 | CASSPSQGNLYGYTF | TGTGCCAGCAGCCCCTCACAGGGGAACCTCTATGGCTACACCTTC
TRBJ2-7 | TRBV5-1 | . | TRBD2 | CASSLLAGGAEEQYF | TGCGCCAGCAGCTTACTAGCGGGGGGGGCCGAGGAGCAGTACTTC
TRBJ2-3 | TRBV5-6 | once | TRBD1 | CASSLDRGTDTQYF | TGTGCCAGCAGCCTCGACAGGGGCACAGATACGCAGTATTTT
TRBJ1-3 | TRBV4-1 | . | . | CASSQEGIYSGNTIYF | TGCGCCAGCAGCCAAGAGGGCATTTACTCTGGAAACACCATATATTTT
TRBJ1-1 | TRBV5-1 | few | . | CASRSGGRVFTEAFF | TGCGCCAGCAGGTCGGGAGGCAGGGTTTTCACTGAAGCTTTCTTT
TRBJ1-4 | TRBV29-1 | . | . | CSASTGNLINEKLFF | TGCAGCGCCTCGACAGGAAACTTGATTAATGAAAAACTGTTTTTT
TRBJ2-6 | TRBV4-2 | . | . | CASSLIVSGANVLTF | TGTGCCAGCAGCCTTATAGTCTCTGGGGCCAACGTCCTGACTTTC
TRBJ1-3 | TRBV19 | few | . | CASSTDSYSGNTIYF | TGTGCCAGTAGTACCGACAGCTACTCTGGAAACACCATATATTTT
TRBJ2-5 | TRBV19 | . | TRBD2 | CASSNWGRVTQETQYF | TGTGCCAGTAGTAATTGGGGGAGGGTAACCCAAGAGACCCAGTACTTC
TRBJ1-5 | TRBV27 | . | TRBD1 | CASSPDRGIQPQHF | TGTGCCAGCAGTCCGGACAGGGGGATTCAGCCCCAGCATTTT
TRBJ1-2 | TRBV7-9 | . | . | CASSLSTGGYTF | TGTGCCAGCAGCTTATCAACAGGGGGCTACACCTTC
TRBJ1-1 | TRBV15 | . | TRBD1 | CATSTIDRGLANTEAFF | TGTGCCACCAGCACAATTGACAGGGGGCTGGCGAACACTGAAGCTTTCTTT
TRBJ2-3 | TRBV18 | once | . | CASSTQGPGTDTQYF | TGTGCCAGCTCAACCCAGGGGCCTGGCACAGATACGCAGTATTTT
TRBJ2-1 | TRBV28 | . | . | CASSFRGMEFF | TGTGCCAGCAGTTTTCGCGGGATGGAGTTCTTC
TRBJ2-1 | TRBV30 | . | . | CAWYSSYNEQFF | TGTGCCTGGTATAGCTCCTACAATGAGCAGTTCTTC
TRBJ1-6 | TRBV11-3 | . | TRBD1 | CASSLEGQGYSPLHF | TGTGCCAGCAGCTTAGAAGGACAGGGTTATTCACCCCTCCACTTT
TRBJ1-5 | TRBV15 | . | . | CATSREPRVRGNQPQHF | TGTGCCACCAGCAGAGAGCCTCGGGTCAGGGGCAATCAGCCCCAGCATTTT
TRBJ1-3 | TRBV24-1 | . | TRBD1 | CATSGATGTGEGNTIYF | TGTGCCACATCCGGGGCAACCGGGACAGGGGAAGGAAACACCATATATTTT
TRBJ2-2 | TRBV4-1 | . | TRBD2 | CASSRSGGENTGELFF | TGCGCCAGCAGCCGGTCGGGAGGAGAAAACACCGGGGAGCTGTTTTTT
TRBJ1-2 | TRBV28 | . | . | CASSPSGTLVLWYGYTF | TGTGCCAGCAGTCCATCCGGGACACTCGTCTTGTGGTATGGCTACACCTTC
TRBJ1-6 | TRBV4-2 | once | . | CASSQGMQAGSPLHF | TGTGCCAGCAGCCAAGGGATGCAGGCTGGCTCACCCCTCCACTTT
TRBJ2-2 | TRBV5-1 | . | TRBD1 | CASSLLHRDRDTGELFF | TGCGCCAGCAGCTTACTGCACCGGGACAGAGACACCGGGGAGCTGTTTTTT
TRBJ1-5 | TRBV6-5 | . | TRBD1 | CASSLGTGTNQPQHF | TGTGCCAGCAGCCTAGGGACAGGGACGAATCAGCCCCAGCATTTT
TRBJ1-1 | TRBV5-4 | . | . | CASSFGQGHNTEAFF | TGTGCCAGCAGCTTCGGGCAGGGGCACAACACTGAAGCTTTCTTT
TRBJ2-6 | TRBV5-1 | once | . | CASSLVVAGTSLIKLLSGANVLTF | TGCGCCAGCAGCTTGGTTGTGGCAGGTACTTCTCTCATAAAGTTACTCTCTGGGGCCAACGTCCTGACTTTC
TRBJ1-1 | TRBV6-5 | . | . | CASRGGPEAFF | TGTGCCAGCAGGGGGGGTCCTGAAGCTTTCTTT
TRBJ2-1 | TRBV24-1 | . | TRBD1 | CATSARTGGAELYEQFF | TGTGCCACCAGTGCCCGGACAGGGGGCGCTGAGCTCTATGAGCAGTTCTTC
TRBJ2-1 | TRBV25-1 | . | . | CASNSRGAYNEQFF | TGTGCCAGCAATTCAAGAGGAGCCTACAATGAGCAGTTCTTC
TRBJ2-3 | TRBV5-1 | once | TRBD2 | CASSSNLAGGPSTDTQYF | TGCGCCAGCAGCTCCAATCTAGCGGGGGGGCCAAGCACAGATACGCAGTATTTT
TRBJ2-5 | TRBV5-1 | once | TRBD2 | CASRLSGGPEETQYF | TGCGCCAGCAGGCTTAGCGGGGGGCCCGAGGAGACCCAGTACTTC
TRBJ1-3 | TRBV9 | . | . | CASSTGIPGNTIYF | TGTGCCAGCAGTACAGGAATTCCTGGAAACACCATATATTTT
TRBJ2-7 | TRBV7-6 | . | TRBD2 | CASSLYERGGNHEQYF | TGTGCCAGCAGCTTATATGAAAGGGGAGGGAACCACGAGCAGTACTTC
TRBJ1-2 | TRBV11-2 | few | . | CASSLGQLYGYTF | TGTGCCAGCAGCTTAGGACAGCTCTATGGCTACACCTTC
TRBJ2-1 | TRBV6-5 | . | TRBD2 | CASGTSGGNEQFF | TGTGCCAGCGGGACTAGCGGGGGGAATGAGCAGTTCTTC
TRBJ1-6 | TRBV5-1 | . | TRBD1 | CASSLAAGGTGDSPLHF | TGCGCCAGCAGCTTGGCTGCCGGGGGGACAGGGGATTCACCCCTCCACTTT
TRBJ1-3 | TRBV3-1/TRBV3-2 | few | . | CASSQERTIGNTIYF | TGTGCCAGCAGCCAAGAACGGACTATCGGAAACACCATATATTTT
TRBJ2-1 | TRBV14 | . | TRBD2 | CASSQAPRLAHEQFF | TGTGCCAGCAGCCAGGCGCCCAGACTAGCACATGAGCAGTTCTTC
TRBJ2-6 | TRBV3-1/TRBV3-2 | few | . | CASSPQSQSGANVLTF | TGTGCCAGCAGCCCCCAATCCCAGTCGGGGGCCAACGTCCTGACTTTC
TRBJ1-5 | TRBV25-1 | . | TRBD1 | CASSEQGAGQPQHF | TGTGCCAGCAGTGAACAGGGGGCAGGTCAGCCCCAGCATTTT
TRBJ2-7 | TRBV6-5 | once | TRBD1 | CASSYGTDSYEQYF | TGTGCCAGCAGTTATGGGACAGACTCCTACGAGCAGTACTTC